This T cell receptor beta chain derives from a study of Ad26.COV2.S vaccination and SARS-CoV-2 variants. Measured with immunoSEQ multiplex PCR; TCRdb has only the in-frame clones, and not every one. The table has about 350,000 clones, 92% seen once. The germline CDR1 and CDR2 sequences are LNHDA and SQIVND (reference sequence). The CDR3 totals 16 residues. Trimming took off 6 bases at V and 2 bases at J, with 19 bases between the two ends. This rearrangement joins TRBV19 to TRBJ1-2; D might be TRBD1 (5 bases). The material was peripheral blood, obtained after recovery from COVID-19. The TCR sequence derives from a human donor who had recovered from COVID-19. CDR3 coding DNA: TGTGCCAGTAGCACCGCCCGAGCCGGGGGGAACTATGGCTACACCTTC. Translated: CASSTARAGGNYGYTF.